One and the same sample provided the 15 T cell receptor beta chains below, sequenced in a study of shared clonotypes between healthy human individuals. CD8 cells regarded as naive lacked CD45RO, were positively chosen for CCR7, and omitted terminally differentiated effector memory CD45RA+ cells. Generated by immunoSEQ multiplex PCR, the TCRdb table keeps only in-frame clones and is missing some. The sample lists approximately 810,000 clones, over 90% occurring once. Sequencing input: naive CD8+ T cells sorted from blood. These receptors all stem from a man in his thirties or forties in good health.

The CDR3 region has the DNA TGTGCCAGCAGGCCAGGGGAGTCGGTCGAAAAACTGTTTTTT. Protein product: CASRPGESVEKLFF. The V call is TRBV2, the J call TRBJ1-4, with D possibly being TRBD1 (6 bases). V was shortened by 6 bases and J by 8 bases, with 16 bases between the two germline ends. From germline, CDR1 is SNHLY and CDR2 FYNNEI. This CDR3 has 14 residues. The full variable domain, completed using reference TRBV2 and TRBJ1-4, is EPEVTQTPSHQVTQMGQEVILRCVPISNHLYFYWYRQILGQKVEFLVSFYNNEISEKSEIFDDQFSVERPDGSNFTLKIRSTKLEDSAMYFCASRPGESVEKLFFGSGTQLSVL.

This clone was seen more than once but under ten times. CDR3: CASSAFPGQGFGYTF. CDR3 DNA sequence: TGTGCCAGCAGTGCCTTCCCGGGACAGGGGTTTGGCTACACCTTC. The chain combines TRBV27 with TRBJ1-2; the match to TRBD1 covers 10 bases. V gave up 5 bases and J gave up 7 bases; unmatched junction bases: 10. CDR3 length equals 15 residues. Germline V gives CDR1 MNHEY, CDR2 SMNVEV (reference sequence).

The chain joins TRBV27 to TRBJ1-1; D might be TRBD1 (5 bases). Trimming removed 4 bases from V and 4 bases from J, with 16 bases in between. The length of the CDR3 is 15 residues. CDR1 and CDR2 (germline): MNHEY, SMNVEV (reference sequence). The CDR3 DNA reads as TGTGCCAGCAGTTCTGCCTCGGGGGTGGGCACTGAAGCTTTCTTT. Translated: CASSSASGVGTEAFF.

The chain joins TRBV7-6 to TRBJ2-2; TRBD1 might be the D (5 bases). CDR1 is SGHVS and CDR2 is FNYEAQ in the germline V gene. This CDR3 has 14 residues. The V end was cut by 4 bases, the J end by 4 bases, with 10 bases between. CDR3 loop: CASSSPGFTGELFF. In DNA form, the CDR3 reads TGTGCCAGCAGCTCCCCAGGGTTCACCGGGGAGCTGTTTTTT.

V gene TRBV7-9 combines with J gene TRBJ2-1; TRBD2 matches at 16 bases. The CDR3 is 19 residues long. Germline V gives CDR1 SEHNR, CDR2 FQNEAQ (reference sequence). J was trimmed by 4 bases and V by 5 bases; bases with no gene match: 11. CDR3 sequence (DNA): TGTGCCAGCAGCCCCAACACCGGGACTAGCGGGAGGGCTTACAATGAGCAGTTCTTC. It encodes CASSPNTGTSGRAYNEQFF. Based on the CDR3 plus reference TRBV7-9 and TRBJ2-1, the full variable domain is DTGVSQNPRHKITKRGQNVTFRCDPISEHNRLYWYRQTLGQGPEFLTYFQNEAQLEKSRLLSDRFSAERPKGSFSTLEIQRTEQGDSAMYLCASSPNTGTSGRAYNEQFFGPGTRLTVL.

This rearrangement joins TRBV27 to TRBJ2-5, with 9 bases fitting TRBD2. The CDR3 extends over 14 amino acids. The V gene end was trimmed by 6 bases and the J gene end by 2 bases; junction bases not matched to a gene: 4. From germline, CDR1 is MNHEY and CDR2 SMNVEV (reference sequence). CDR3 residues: CASSMGLAQETQYF. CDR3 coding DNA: TGTGCCAGCAGCATGGGACTAGCTCAAGAGACCCAGTACTTC.

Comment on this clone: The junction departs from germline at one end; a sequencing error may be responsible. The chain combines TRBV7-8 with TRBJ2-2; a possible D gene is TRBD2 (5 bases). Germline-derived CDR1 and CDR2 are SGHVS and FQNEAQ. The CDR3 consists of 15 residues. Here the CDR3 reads CASSLARLNTGELFF. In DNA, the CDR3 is TGTGCCAGCAGCCTAGCTCGACTGAACACCGGGGAGCTGTTTTTT.

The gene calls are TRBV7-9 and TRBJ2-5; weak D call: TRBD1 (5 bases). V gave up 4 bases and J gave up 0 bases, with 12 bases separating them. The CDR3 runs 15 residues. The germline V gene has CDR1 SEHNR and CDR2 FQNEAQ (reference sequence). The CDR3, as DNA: TGTGCCAGCAGCTCCAACGACAGATACCAAGAGACCCAGTACTTC. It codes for CASSSNDRYQETQYF.

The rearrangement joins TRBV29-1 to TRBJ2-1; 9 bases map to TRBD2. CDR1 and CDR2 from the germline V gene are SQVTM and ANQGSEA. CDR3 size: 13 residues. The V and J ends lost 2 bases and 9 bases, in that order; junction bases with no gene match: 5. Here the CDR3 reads CSVEIAGVVEQFF. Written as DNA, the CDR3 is TGCAGCGTTGAAATAGCGGGAGTGGTTGAGCAGTTCTTC.

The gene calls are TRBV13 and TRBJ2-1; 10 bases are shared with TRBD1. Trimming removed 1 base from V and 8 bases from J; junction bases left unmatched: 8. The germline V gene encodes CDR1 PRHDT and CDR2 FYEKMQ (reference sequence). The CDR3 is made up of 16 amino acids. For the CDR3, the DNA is TGTGCCAGCAGCTTAGTGGGACAGGGGACAAGGGATGAGCAGTTCTTC. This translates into CASSLVGQGTRDEQFF.

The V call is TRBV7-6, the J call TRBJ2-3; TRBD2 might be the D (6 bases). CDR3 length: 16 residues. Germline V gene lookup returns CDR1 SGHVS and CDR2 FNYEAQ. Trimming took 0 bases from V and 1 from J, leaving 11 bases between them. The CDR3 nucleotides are TGTGCCAGCAGCTTAGCGCAGGCGGGACGCACAGATACGCAGTATTTT. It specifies CASSLAQAGRTDTQYF.

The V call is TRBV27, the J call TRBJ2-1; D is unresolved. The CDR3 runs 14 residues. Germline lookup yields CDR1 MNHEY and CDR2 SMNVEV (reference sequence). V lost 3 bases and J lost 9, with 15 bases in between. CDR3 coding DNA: TGTGCCAGCAGTTTCCTACCTAAGGGCGGTGAGCAGTTCTTC. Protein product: CASSFLPKGGEQFF.

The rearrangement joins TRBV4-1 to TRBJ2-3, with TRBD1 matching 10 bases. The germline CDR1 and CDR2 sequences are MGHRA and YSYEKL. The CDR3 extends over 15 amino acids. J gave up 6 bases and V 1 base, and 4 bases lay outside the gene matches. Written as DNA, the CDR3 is TGCGCCAGCAGCCAAGGACAGGGGGCCCAGGATACGCAGTATTTT. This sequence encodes CASSQGQGAQDTQYF.

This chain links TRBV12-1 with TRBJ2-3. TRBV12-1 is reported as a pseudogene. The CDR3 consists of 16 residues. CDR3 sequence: CASSSCLSPGTDTQYF. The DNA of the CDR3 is TGTGCCAGCAGCTCCTGCCTCTCCCCCGGCACAGATACGCAGTATTTT.

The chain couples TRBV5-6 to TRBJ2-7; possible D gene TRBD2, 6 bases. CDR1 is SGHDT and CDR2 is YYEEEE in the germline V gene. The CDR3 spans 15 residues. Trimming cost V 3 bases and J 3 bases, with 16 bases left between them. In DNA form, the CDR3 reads TGTGCCAGCAGCTCCGGGAGCCGCCGCGGCTACGAGCAGTACTTC. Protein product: CASSSGSRRGYEQYF. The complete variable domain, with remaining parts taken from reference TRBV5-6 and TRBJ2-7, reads DAGVTQSPTHLIKTRGQQVTLRCSPKSGHDTVSWYQQALGQGPQFIFQYYEEEERQRGNFPDRFSGHQFPNYSSELNVNALLLGDSALYLCASSSGSRRGYEQYFGPGTRLTVT.